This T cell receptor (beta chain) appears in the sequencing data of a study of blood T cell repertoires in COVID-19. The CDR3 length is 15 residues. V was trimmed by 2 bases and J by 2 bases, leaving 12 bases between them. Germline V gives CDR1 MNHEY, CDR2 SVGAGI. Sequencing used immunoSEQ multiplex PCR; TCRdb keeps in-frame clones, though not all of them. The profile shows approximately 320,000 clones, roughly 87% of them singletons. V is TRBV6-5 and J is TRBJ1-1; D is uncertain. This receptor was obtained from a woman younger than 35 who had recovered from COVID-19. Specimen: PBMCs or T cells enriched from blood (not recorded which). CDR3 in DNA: TGTGCCAGCAGTTACCGCCAAACAGTTAACACTGAAGCTTTCTTT. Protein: CASSYRQTVNTEAFF.